The 18 T cell receptor beta chains presented below share a single source sample, sequenced in a study of OX40 agonist ivuxolimab in advanced cancers. The repertoire was sequenced with immunoSEQ multiplex PCR; TCRdb's copy has only in-frame clones and lacks some. The sample lists roughly 72,000 clones, 90% to 95% occurring once. Source: CD4+ or CD8+ T cells sorted from blood, taken in a trial of the OX40 agonist ivuxolimab. These receptors were obtained from an adult with an advanced solid tumor such as melanoma, head and neck, liver or kidney cancer.

This clone appeared a single time. The chain links TRBV10-2 to TRBJ2-7; 9 bases fit TRBD2. V lost 0 bases to trimming and J lost 0 bases; unmatched junction nucleotides: 12. Germline CDR1 reads WSHSY; CDR2 reads SAAADI. CDR3 size: 19 residues. Written as DNA, the CDR3 is TGCGCCAGCAGTGAGTCTCTCCCGCGGGGGGGCCCTAGCTCCTACGAGCAGTACTTC. It is translated as CASSESLPRGGPSSYEQYF.

This rearrangement joins TRBV13 to TRBJ1-3; unclear D gene. Germline V gives CDR1 PRHDT, CDR2 FYEKMQ (reference sequence). This CDR3 is built from 14 residues. The V gene lost 1 base and the J gene lost 8 bases, with 12 bases spanning the gap. In nucleotides, the CDR3 is TGTGCCAGCAGCTTAGAGACGGGCCTCCACACCATATATTTT. It codes for CASSLETGLHTIYF.

CDR3 in DNA: TGTGCCAGCAGTTACAACAGGGGTTCCTACGAGCAGTACTTC. It is translated as CASSYNRGSYEQYF. The rearrangement links TRBV6-5 to TRBJ2-7, with TRBD1 matching 7 bases. Germline V CDR1 and CDR2: MNHEY, SVGAGI. The CDR3 sequence is 14 residues long. The V and J ends lost 2 bases and 1 base, in that order; junction bases with no gene match: 2.

The J gene is TRBJ2-1, the V gene TRBV9; a weak D match, TRBD2 (6 bases). Trimming took off 4 bases at V and 7 bases at J, with 9 bases between the two ends. This CDR3 contains 12 residues. Germline V gives CDR1 SGDLS, CDR2 YYNGEE. The DNA of the CDR3 is TGTGCCAGCAGCCGGAGGGCGAATGAGCAGTTCTTC. Protein product: CASSRRANEQFF. The variable domain in full, completed from reference TRBV9 and TRBJ2-1, reads DSGVTQTPKHLITATGQRVTLRCSPRSGDLSVYWYQQSLDQGLQFLIQYYNGEERAKGNILERFSAQQFPDLHSELNLSSLELGDSALYFCASSRRANEQFFGPGTRLTVL.

The chain combines TRBV6-1 with TRBJ1-2; 10 nucleotides agree with TRBD1. The CDR3 is made up of 13 amino acids. CDR1 is MNHNS, CDR2 SASEGT, per germline. With V trimmed by 6 bases and J by 8 bases, 6 bases remained unmatched. CDR3 region: CASRWDRGRGYTF. The CDR3, as DNA: TGTGCCAGCAGATGGGACAGGGGTAGGGGCTACACCTTC.

The V call is TRBV5-1, the J call TRBJ2-1, with no clear D. Trimming took 0 bases from V and 0 from J, leaving 10 bases between them. Germline V gives CDR1 SGHRS, CDR2 YFSETQ. The CDR3 has 16 amino acids. CDR3 sequence: CASSLGLPGSYNEQFF. CDR3 nucleotides: TGCGCCAGCAGCTTGGGACTTCCAGGCTCCTACAATGAGCAGTTCTTC.

The rearrangement links TRBV18 to TRBJ1-5; 7 bases are shared with TRBD1. Germline lookup yields CDR1 KGHSH and CDR2 LQKENI. This CDR3 spans 15 amino acids. Unmatched junction bases numbered 4, after V lost 2 bases and J lost 3 bases. Here the CDR3 DNA reads TGTGCCAGCTCACCAAGGGACAGTTACAATCAGCCCCAGCATTTT. It specifies CASSPRDSYNQPQHF. Combining the CDR3 with reference TRBV18 and TRBJ1-5 gives the whole variable domain NAGVMQNPRHLVRRRGQEARLRCSPMKGHSHVYWYRQLPEEGLKFMVYLQKENIIDESGMPKERFSAEFPKEGPSILRIQQVVRGDSAAYFCASSPRDSYNQPQHFGDGTRLSIL.

A word on this clone: Different DNA sequences within this sample yield the same CDR3. The chain recombines TRBV4-3 with TRBJ2-7; the match to TRBD1 covers 11 bases. The V gene's germline CDR1 is LGHNA and CDR2 YSLEER. CDR3 length equals 14 residues. Trimming removed 4 bases from V and 7 bases from J; junction bases left unmatched: 6. The CDR3 DNA reads as TGCGCCAGCAGCCGGGACAGGGGGTTATATGAGCAGTACTTC. Amino acid sequence: CASSRDRGLYEQYF.

This clone was picked up a small number of times. The junction and the germline gene differ at one end; a read error may be behind it. This chain links TRBV7-9 with TRBJ2-3; 7 bases match TRBD2. Germline loops: CDR1 SEHNR, CDR2 FQNEAQ (reference sequence). CDR3 length: 15 amino acids. The CDR3 loop is CASSLADTLTDTQYF. The CDR3 DNA is TGTGCCAGCAGCCTAGCGGACACCCTCACAGATACGCAGTATTTT.

The J gene is TRBJ2-2, the V gene TRBV4-2; D ambiguous. CDR3 length: 15 residues. Looked up from germline, CDR1 is LGHNA and CDR2 is YNFKEQ. Trimming left V 2 bases short and J 6 bases short, with 13 bases between. Written as DNA, the CDR3 is TGTGCCAGCAGCCAAACTTTCCCGAGTCCCGGGGAGCTGTTTTTT. This encodes CASSQTFPSPGELFF.

The chain recombines TRBV4-1 with TRBJ1-5; possible D gene TRBD1, 6 bases. The CDR3 is made up of 17 amino acids. In germline, CDR1 is MGHRA, CDR2 YSYEKL. Trimming stripped 5 bases from V and 1 base from J, with 18 bases between. CDR3: CASSGTEQGGSNQPQHF. The CDR3 DNA reads as TGCGCCAGCAGCGGCACTGAACAGGGAGGGAGCAATCAGCCCCAGCATTTT.

The chain links TRBV7-8 to TRBJ2-7; D not resolved. CDR3 length equals 12 residues. V was clipped by 5 bases and J by 0 bases, with 5 bases between them. The germline gives CDR1 SGHVS, CDR2 FQNEAQ. The CDR3 spells CASSLTSYEQYF. The CDR3 region has the DNA TGTGCCAGCAGCCTAACCTCCTACGAGCAGTACTTC.

V and J are TRBV7-2 and TRBJ1-2; D is uncertain. The V end was cut by 1 base, the J end by 2 bases, with 8 bases between. The CDR3 extends over 14 amino acids. CDR1 SGHTA and CDR2 FQGNSA come from the germline V gene. The CDR3 protein is CASSLVALNYGYTF. DNA of the CDR3: TGTGCCAGCAGCTTAGTCGCACTGAACTATGGCTACACCTTC. The whole variable domain, filled in from reference TRBV7-2 and TRBJ1-2, reads GAGVSQSPSNKVTEKGKDVELRCDPISGHTALYWYRQSLGQGLEFLIYFQGNSAPDKSGLPSDRFSAERTGGSVSTLTIQRTQQEDSAVYLCASSLVALNYGYTFGSGTRLTVV.

The V and J genes are TRBV4-2 and TRBJ1-1; D gene ambiguous. V shed 0 bases and J shed 5 bases, with 7 bases lying between them. Looked up from germline, CDR1 is LGHNA and CDR2 is YNFKEQ. The CDR3 loop spans 13 amino acids. The DNA of the CDR3 is TGTGCCAGCAGCCAAGATCCTGGGACTGAAGCTTTCTTT. Protein product: CASSQDPGTEAFF.

The rearrangement uses TRBV5-1 and TRBJ2-7; D ambiguous. There are 14 residues in the CDR3. Germline V gene data show CDR1 as SGHRS and CDR2 as YFSETQ. Trimming took 3 bases from V and 5 from J, leaving 15 bases between them. DNA of the CDR3: TGCGCCAGCAGCTGGGTAGGTAGCCTGAACGAGCAGTACTTC. Protein product: CASSWVGSLNEQYF.

The V call is TRBV11-2, the J call TRBJ1-1; no reliable D call. Trimming left V 5 bases short and J 0 bases short, with 10 bases between. Germline CDR1 reads SGHAT; CDR2 reads FQNNGV. The CDR3 contains 14 residues. The CDR3 sequence is CASSQTGLNTEAFF. In DNA, the CDR3 is TGTGCCAGCAGCCAGACGGGTTTGAACACTGAAGCTTTCTTT.

The chain is built from TRBV28 and TRBJ2-1; D remains unclear. The CDR3 contains 12 residues. V dropped 5 bases and J dropped 9 bases, with 11 bases sitting between them. Germline-derived CDR1 and CDR2 are MDHEN and SYDVKM. CDR3 sequence: CASSLVGGEQFF. The CDR3 bases are TGTGCCAGCAGTCTGGTGGGCGGTGAGCAGTTCTTC.

The chain carries TRBV27 and TRBJ2-1, with TRBD1 as a possible D gene (7 bases). The CDR3 has 14 residues. The V and J ends lost 5 bases and 2 bases respectively, with 10 bases between them. CDR1 and CDR2 from the germline V gene are MNHEY and SMNVEV (reference sequence). CDR3 nucleotides: TGTGCCAGCAGTCCAGGGGGGACCTACAATGAGCAGTTCTTC. Encoded protein: CASSPGGTYNEQFF.